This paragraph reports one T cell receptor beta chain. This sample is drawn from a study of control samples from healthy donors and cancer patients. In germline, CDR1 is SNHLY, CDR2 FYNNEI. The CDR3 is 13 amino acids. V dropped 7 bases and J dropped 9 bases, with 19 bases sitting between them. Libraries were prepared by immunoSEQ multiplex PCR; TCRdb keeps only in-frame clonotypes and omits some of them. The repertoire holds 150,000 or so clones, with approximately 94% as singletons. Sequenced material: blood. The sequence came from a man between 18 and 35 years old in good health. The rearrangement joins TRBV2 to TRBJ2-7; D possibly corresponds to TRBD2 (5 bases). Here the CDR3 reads CASKDEATRGQYF. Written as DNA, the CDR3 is TGTGCCAGCAAGGATGAGGCGACCCGGGGGCAGTACTTC.